A selection of T cell receptor beta chains follows, all from one sample in a study of graft-versus-host responses after intestinal transplantation. Assay: immunoSEQ multiplex PCR; the TCRdb copy retains only in-frame clones and omits some. The sample holds roughly 99,000 clones, roughly 83% seen once. The sample here was PBMCs, taken 255 days after intestinal transplant. These receptors originate from a human patient who received an intestinal transplant, so some T cells may come from the graft donor. Each CDR3 is given with its conserved first and last residue. A D gene is named only where the DNA matches it firmly. Only part of the rows carry a size: once, few, many, or a class if the clone is expanded.

V	D	length	size	J	CDR3	DNA
TRBV28	.	14	once	TRBJ1-2	CASSPKTGYYGYTF	TGTGCCAGCAGTCCCAAGACAGGATACTATGGCTACACCTTC
TRBV7-8	TRBD2	17	few	TRBJ2-2	CASSLVPSGGAAGELFF	TGTGCCAGCAGCTTAGTTCCTAGCGGGGGGGCAGCCGGGGAGCTGTTTTTT
TRBV28	TRBD1	14	few	TRBJ1-5	CASSHDRGHQPQHF	TGTGCCAGCAGTCATGACAGGGGGCACCAGCCCCAGCATTTT
TRBV5-1	TRBD2	15	.	TRBJ2-1	CASSSPGLAGRKQFF	TGCGCCAGCAGCAGTCCGGGACTAGCGGGAAGGAAGCAGTTCTTC
TRBV6-1	.	14	.	TRBJ1-5	CASSRGHNNQPQHF	TGTGCCAGCAGTAGGGGCCATAACAATCAGCCCCAGCATTTT
TRBV5-5	TRBD2	15	.	TRBJ2-1	CASSGGTSGYNEQFF	TGTGCCAGCAGCGGGGGGACTAGCGGATACAATGAGCAGTTCTTC
TRBV6-6	.	14	.	TRBJ1-2	CASRGRVLYYGYTF	TGTGCCAGCAGGGGACGGGTCCTGTACTATGGCTACACCTTC
TRBV5-4	TRBD2	16	.	TRBJ2-3	CASSLPGLVPTDTQYF	TGTGCCAGCAGCTTGCCAGGACTAGTTCCCACAGATACGCAGTATTTT
TRBV6-5	TRBD1	15	.	TRBJ1-3	CASSYERDSRNTIYF	TGTGCCAGCAGTTACGAACGGGACAGTCGGAACACCATATATTTT
TRBV6-1	.	14	.	TRBJ1-1	CASSDRVTNTEAFF	TGTGCCAGCAGTGACAGGGTGACGAACACTGAAGCTTTCTTT